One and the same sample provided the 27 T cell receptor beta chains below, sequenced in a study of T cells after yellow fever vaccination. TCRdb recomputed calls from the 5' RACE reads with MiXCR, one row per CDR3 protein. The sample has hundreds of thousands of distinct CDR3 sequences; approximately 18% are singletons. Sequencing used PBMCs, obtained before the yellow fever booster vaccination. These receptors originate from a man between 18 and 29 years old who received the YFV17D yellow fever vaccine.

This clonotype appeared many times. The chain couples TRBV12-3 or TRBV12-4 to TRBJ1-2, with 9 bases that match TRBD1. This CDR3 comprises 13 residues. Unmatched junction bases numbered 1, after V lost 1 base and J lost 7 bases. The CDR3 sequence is CASSLGDRAGYTF. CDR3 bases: TGTGCCAGCAGTTTAGGGGACAGGGCTGGCTACACCTTC.

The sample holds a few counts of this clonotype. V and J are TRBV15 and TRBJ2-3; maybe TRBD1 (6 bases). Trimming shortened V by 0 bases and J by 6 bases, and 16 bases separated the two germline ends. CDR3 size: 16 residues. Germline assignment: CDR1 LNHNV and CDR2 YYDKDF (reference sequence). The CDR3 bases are TGTGCCACCAGCAGAGATATGGGACACCGTTGGGATACGCAGTATTTT. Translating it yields CATSRDMGHRWDTQYF.

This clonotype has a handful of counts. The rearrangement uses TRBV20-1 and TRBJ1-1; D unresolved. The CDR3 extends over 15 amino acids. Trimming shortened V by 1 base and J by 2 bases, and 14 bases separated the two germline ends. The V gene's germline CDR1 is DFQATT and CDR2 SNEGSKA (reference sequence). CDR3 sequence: CSARAEPSLNTEAFF. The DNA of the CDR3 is TGCAGTGCTAGAGCGGAGCCGAGCCTTAACACTGAAGCTTTCTTT.

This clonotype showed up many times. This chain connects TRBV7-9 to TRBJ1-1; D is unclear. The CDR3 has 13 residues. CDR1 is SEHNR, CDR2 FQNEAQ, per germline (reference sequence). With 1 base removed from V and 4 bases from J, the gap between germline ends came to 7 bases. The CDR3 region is CASSLEGGTEAFF. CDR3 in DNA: TGTGCCAGCAGCTTAGAAGGAGGCACTGAAGCTTTCTTT.

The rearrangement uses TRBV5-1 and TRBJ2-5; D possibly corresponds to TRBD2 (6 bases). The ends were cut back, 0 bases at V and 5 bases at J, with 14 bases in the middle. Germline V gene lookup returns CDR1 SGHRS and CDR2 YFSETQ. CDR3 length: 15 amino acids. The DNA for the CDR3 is TGCGCCAGCAGCTTGGGACGGGGGAGCCAGGAGACCCAGTACTTC. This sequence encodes CASSLGRGSQETQYF.

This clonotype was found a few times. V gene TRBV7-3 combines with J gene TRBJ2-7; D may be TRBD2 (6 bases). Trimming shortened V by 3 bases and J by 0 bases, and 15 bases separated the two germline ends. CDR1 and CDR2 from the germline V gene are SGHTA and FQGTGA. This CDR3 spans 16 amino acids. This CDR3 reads CASSLEGSGSSYEQYF. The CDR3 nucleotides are TGTGCCAGCAGCTTGGAGGGGTCGGGGAGCTCCTACGAGCAGTACTTC. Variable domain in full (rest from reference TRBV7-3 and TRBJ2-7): GAGVSQTPSNKVTEKGKYVELRCDPISGHTALYWYRQSLGQGPEFLIYFQGTGAADDSGLPNDRFFAVRPEGSVSTLKIQRTERGDSAVYLCASSLEGSGSSYEQYFGPGTRLTVT.

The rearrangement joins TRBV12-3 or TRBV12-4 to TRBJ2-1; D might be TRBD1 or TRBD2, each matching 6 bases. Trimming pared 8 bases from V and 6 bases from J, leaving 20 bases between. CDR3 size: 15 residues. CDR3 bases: TGTGCCAGCTGGGACGGGGGCCTCGTCAGCAATGAGCAGTTCTTC. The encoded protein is CASWDGGLVSNEQFF.

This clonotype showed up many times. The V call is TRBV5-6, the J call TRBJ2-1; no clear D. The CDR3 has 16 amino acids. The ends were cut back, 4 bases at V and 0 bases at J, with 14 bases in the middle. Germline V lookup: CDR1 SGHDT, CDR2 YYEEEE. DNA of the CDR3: TGTGCCAGCAGCCGCCAGGTGATTAGCTCCTACAATGAGCAGTTCTTC. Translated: CASSRQVISSYNEQFF.

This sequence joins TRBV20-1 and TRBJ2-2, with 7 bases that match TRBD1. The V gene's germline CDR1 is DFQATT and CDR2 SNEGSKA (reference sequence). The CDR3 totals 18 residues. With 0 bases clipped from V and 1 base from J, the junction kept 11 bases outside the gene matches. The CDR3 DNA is TGCAGTGCTAGAGATTGGGTTAGGGGGCGTCAGAACACCGGGGAGCTGTTTTTT. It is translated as CSARDWVRGRQNTGELFF.

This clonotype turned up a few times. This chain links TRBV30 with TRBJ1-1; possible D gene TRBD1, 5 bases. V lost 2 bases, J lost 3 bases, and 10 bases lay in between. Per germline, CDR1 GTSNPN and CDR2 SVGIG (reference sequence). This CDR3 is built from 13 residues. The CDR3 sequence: CAWSWGRDTEAFF. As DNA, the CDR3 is TGTGCCTGGAGTTGGGGCAGGGACACTGAAGCTTTCTTT.

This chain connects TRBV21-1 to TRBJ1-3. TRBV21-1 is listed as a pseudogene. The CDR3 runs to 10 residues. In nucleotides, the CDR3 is TGTGCCCCGGATGGGGACACCATATATTTT. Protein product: CAPDGDTIYF.

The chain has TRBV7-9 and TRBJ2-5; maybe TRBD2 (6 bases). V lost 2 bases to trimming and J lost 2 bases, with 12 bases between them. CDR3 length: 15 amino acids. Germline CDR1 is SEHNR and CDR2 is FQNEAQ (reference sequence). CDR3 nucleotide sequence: TGTGCCAGCAGCTTACCCCTACGGGGGCAAGAGACCCAGTACTTC. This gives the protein CASSLPLRGQETQYF.

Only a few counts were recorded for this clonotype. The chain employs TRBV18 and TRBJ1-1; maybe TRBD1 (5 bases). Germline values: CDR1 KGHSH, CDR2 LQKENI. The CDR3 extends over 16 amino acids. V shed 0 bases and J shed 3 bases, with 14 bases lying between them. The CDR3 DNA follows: TGTGCCAGCTCACCACCGAGGTCAGGGTGGTACACTGAAGCTTTCTTT. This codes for CASSPPRSGWYTEAFF.

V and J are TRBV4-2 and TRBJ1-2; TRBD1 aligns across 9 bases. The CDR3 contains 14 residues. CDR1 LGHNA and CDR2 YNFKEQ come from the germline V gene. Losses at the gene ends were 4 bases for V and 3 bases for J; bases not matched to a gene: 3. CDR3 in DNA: TGTGCCAGCAGCCGGACAGGGGTAGACTATGGCTACACCTTC. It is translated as CASSRTGVDYGYTF.

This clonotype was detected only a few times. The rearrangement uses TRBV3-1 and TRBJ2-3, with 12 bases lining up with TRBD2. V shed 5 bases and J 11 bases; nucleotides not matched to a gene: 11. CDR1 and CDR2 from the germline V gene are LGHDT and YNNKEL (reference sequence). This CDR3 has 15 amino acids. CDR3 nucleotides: TGTGCCAGCAGCATTCCTAGCGGGGGGGCCAAAGGGCAGTATTTT. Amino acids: CASSIPSGGAKGQYF.

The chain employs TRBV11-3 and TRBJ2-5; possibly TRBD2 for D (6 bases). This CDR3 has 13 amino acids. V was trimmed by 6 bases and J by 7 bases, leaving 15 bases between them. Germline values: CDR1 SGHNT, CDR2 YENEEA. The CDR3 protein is CASSPETRGTQYF. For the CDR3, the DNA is TGTGCCAGCAGTCCCGAGACGCGGGGGACCCAGTACTTC.

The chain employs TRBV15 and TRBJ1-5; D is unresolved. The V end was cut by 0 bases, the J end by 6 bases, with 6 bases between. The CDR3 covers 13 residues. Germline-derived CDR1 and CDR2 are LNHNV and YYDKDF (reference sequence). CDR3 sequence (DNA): TGTGCCACCAGCAGAGATGTAGGTCAGCCCCAGCATTTT. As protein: CATSRDVGQPQHF.

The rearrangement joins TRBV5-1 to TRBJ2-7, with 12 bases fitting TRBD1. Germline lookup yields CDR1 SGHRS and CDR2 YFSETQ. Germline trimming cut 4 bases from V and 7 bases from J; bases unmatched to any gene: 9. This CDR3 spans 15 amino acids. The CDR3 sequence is CASSQGTGGRWEQYV. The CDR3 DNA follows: TGCGCCAGCAGCCAAGGGACAGGGGGCAGGTGGGAGCAGTACGTC.

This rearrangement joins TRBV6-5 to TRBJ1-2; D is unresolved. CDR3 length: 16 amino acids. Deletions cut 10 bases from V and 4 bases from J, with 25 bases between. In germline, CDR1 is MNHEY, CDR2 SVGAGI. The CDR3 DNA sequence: TGTGCCACCGGCGCGGCCAGGCTGAAGGTCGGCTATGGCTACACCTTC. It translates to CATGAARLKVGYGYTF.

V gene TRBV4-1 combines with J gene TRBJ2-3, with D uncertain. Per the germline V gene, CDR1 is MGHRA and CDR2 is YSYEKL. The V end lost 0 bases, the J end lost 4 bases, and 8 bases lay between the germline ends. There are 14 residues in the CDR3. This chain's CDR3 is CASSQEGSADTQYF. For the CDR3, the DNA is TGCGCCAGCAGCCAAGAAGGAAGCGCAGATACGCAGTATTTT.

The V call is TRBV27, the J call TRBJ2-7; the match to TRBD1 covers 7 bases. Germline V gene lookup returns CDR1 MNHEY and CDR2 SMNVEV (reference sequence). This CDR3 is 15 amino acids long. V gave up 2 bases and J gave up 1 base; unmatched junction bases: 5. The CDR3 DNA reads TGTGCCAGCAGTTTAGATCGGGACAGTTCCTACGAGCAGTACTTC. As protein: CASSLDRDSSYEQYF.

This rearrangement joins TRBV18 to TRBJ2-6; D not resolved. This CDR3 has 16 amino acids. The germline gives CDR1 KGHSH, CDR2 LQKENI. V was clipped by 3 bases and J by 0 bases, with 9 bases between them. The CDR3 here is CASSPRGYSGANVLTF. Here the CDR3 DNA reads TGTGCCAGCTCACCTCGAGGATACTCTGGGGCCAACGTCCTGACTTTC.

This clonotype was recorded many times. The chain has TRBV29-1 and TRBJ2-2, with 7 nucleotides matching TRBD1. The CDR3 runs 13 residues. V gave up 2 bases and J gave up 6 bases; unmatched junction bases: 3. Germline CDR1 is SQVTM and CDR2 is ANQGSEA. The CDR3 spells CSVERQGAGELFF. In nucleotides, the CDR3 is TGCAGCGTTGAAAGGCAGGGGGCCGGGGAGCTGTTTTTT.

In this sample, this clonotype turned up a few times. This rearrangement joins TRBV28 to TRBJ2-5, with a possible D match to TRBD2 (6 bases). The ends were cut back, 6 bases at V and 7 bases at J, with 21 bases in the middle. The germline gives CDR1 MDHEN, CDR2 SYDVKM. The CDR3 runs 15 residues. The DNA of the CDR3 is TGTGCCAGCAGCCCCAGAAGGTACAGGCGGGGGACCCAGTACTTC. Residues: CASSPRRYRRGTQYF.

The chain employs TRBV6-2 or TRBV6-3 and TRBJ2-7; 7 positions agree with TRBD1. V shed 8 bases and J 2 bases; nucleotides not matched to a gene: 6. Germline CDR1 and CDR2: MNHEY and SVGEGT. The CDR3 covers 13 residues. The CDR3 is CASSRTGPYEQYV. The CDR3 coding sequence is TGTGCCAGCTCCCGGACAGGCCCCTACGAGCAGTACGTC.

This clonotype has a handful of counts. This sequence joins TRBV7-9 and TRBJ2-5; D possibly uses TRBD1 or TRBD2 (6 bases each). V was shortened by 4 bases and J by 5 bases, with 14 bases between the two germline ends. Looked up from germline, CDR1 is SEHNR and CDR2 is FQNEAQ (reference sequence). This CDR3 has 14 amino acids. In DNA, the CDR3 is TGTGCCAGCAGCTCCCCCACGGGGGCCGAGACCCAGTACTTC. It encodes CASSSPTGAETQYF.

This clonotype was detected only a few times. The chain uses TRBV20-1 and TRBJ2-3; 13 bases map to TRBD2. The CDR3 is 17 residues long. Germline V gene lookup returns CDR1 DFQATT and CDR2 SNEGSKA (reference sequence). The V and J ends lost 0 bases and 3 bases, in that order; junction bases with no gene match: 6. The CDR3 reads CSARDPGTSGATDTQYF. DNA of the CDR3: TGCAGTGCTAGAGATCCCGGGACTAGCGGGGCGACAGATACGCAGTATTTT.